What follows describes a single T cell receptor beta chain. Antigen: not known. This specimen comes from a study of T-cell memory formation after mild COVID-19. Study background: Largely donor-specific sequence clusters came from two donors.

This CDR3 contains 14 residues. Trimming cost V 4 bases and J 4 bases, with 16 bases left between them. The germline gives CDR1 SQVTM, CDR2 ANQGSEA. Study findings and constraints: Cross-reactive memory appears to have joined, as suggested by some responding clones showing up in pre-infection memory. CD8+ contracting clones occupied EMRA, while CD4+ ones occupied mainly CM and EM.

5'RACE primed at constant segments yielded TCR alpha and TCR beta cDNA libraries bearing sample barcodes and UMIs. TCRdb analysed the 5' RACE reads with MiXCR anew, one entry per CDR3 protein. This repertoire shows 550,000 to 600,000 distinct CDR3 sequences, about 20% found once; its top ten account for under 8.5%. The sample was PBMCs or a T cell subset sorted from them (not recorded which). The chain links TRBV29-1 to TRBJ2-5; D uncertain. The sequence derives from an adult woman who had mild COVID-19 (a few samples of this study predate the infection). Cell type and time point are not known. The DNA for the CDR3 is TGCAGCGTTGCTTCCAATCAGAGGAGAGAGACCCAGTACTTC. Translated: CSVASNQRRETQYF.